The following is a T cell receptor beta chain sequence with its context. This clonotype has ten or more counts. Its target antigen remains unknown. The input lacks base qualities; no much larger clone sits a single base away. The data stem from a study of prognosis after radiotherapy for stage I lung cancer (dated by TCRdb to the early 2020s). For context, the study as a whole: Around 20 stage I NSCLC patients were enrolled in Nanjing, China, between early 2018 and early 2019. Enrolled patients comprised some 13 with newly diagnosed primary stage I lung tumors and four to six with oligometastatic NSCLC after surgical resection of the primary tumor. All patients were regarded as medically inoperable, because of comorbidities in roughly twelve patients and refusal of surgery in more than 5 patients. Ages in the cohort of approximately 13 men and a handful of women ranged from about 50 to 84 years, with a median of 74. About twelve patients had adenocarcinoma and six or seven had squamous cell carcinoma as the tumor histology. SBRT was delivered in 3 to 5 fractions with a biologically effective dose of at least 100 Gy, and image-guided IMRT or VMAT was used for delivery. SBRT was not combined with any concurrent therapy in any patient. Four of the 19 patients developed distant metastases after SBRT, at a median of roughly seven months; the other 15 showed no significant progression. This study profiled peripheral blood TCR beta repertoires from stage I NSCLC patients before and after stereotactic body radiotherapy and linked the repertoires to distant failure. The study took one blood sample before SBRT and one after SBRT from each of roughly 20 patients and sequenced all 40 or so samples.

All patients had node-negative disease on CT and PET/CT, and none had a history of other malignancies or had previously received chemotherapy or radiotherapy. At each of two time points, around 6.1 milliliters of peripheral venous blood were collected into EDTA tubes. PBMCs were isolated by Ficoll-Paque Plus density-gradient centrifugation. Samples were stored at -80°C immediately after collection until analysis. Two rounds of multiplex PCR on genomic DNA were used to amplify the TCR beta CDR3 region. The first PCR round used primers specific to each TRBV and TRBJ gene, with sequences filed in Chinese patent CN105087789A. Universal primers were used in the second round of PCR. The Roche High Pure PCR Template Preparation Kit was used to extract genomic DNA from the frozen PBMCs. An Illumina HiSeq 3000 was used to sequence the libraries paired-end with 151 bp reads. For the original study's pipeline: Raw reads lacking the multiplex PCR primer sequences were removed with CutAdapt. High-quality paired reads were merged into contigs with PEAR. TRB V, D and J gene segments were assigned to each contig with MiXCR by alignment to reference sequences. CDR3 sequences were clustered by base quality and sequence similarity to remove sequencing errors. Diversity was measured as Shannon entropy normalized by the natural log of productive TCR sequence number. Clonality was defined as one minus Shannon entropy divided by the natural log of the number of unique clonotypes. Progression-free survival cut-offs for repertoire metrics were chosen using the Youden index of ROC curves, with analyses run in R 3.5.3. TCRdb reran the public reads through fastp at Q25 and MiXCR, keeping productive beta chains. Entries that share a CDR3 protein sequence are merged under the most common genes and DNA. TCRdb, rather than the study authors, made the V and J calls. Recorded for this sample are under 50,000 distinct CDR3 sequences; around 22% of them occurred a single time. The top ten hold 25% to 30% of the sample.

For CDR1 and CDR2, the germline V gene (reference sequence) lists GTSNPN and SVGIG. Spanning cysteine to phenylalanine, the CDR3 consists of 12 amino acids. The sequence is cut down to CDR3 DNA, 36 bases in frame from base 1. V is pared back by 4 bases and J by 4 bases, with 10 bases lying between the germline termini. Study-level results and caveats: After SBRT, the number of unique TCR clones decreased (median approximately 9,100 before versus about 7,000 after; Wilcoxon paired P=0.011). None of the reported P values were adjusted for multiple comparisons. Differences by metastasis status were reportedly seen in TRBV and TRBJ usage frequencies, involving two V genes at baseline and, after SBRT, roughly nine V genes and two J genes. Whether the expanded TCR clones were tumor-specific was not determined. Post-SBRT Shannon entropy and its change from baseline were lower in patients who developed distant metastases; baseline Shannon entropy was not associated with metastases. The small cohort and short follow-up limited the study, so independent validation of the findings is needed.

The V and J segments used are TRBV30 and TRBJ1-1; the D segment cannot be called with confidence. Sequencing was performed on PBMCs, taken before or after stereotactic body radiation therapy (not recorded which). The TCR sequence derives from a donor at least 50 years old with non-small cell lung cancer. The DNA sequence is given as TGTGCCTGGACCTCACTTTCCACTGAAGCTTTCTTT. This yields the protein CAWTSLSTEAFF.